The TCR beta chain described here comes from a study of cytomegalovirus exposure and HLA in healthy donors. Study overall: About 85 million unique TCRs from HLA-typed donors were held in an early release of data. General study findings and limits: The classifier reportedly diagnosed cytomegalovirus status with high sensitivity and specificity. Later analysis demonstrated an association between a missense DCLRE1C variant and TCR beta V- and J-gene trimming. Associated with HLA alleles at 0.05 false discovery rate in a later analysis were about 17,000 TCR beta sequences.

It was with 60 Vbeta and 13 Jbeta primers that the PCR ran. Assay: immunoSEQ multiplex PCR; the TCRdb copy retains only in-frame clones and omits some. The table records approximately 59,000 clones, approximately 67% of them present only once. The CDR3 loop spans 15 amino acids. The junction had 10 bases not matched to a gene; V was cut back by 6 bases and J by 5 bases. Germline CDR1 and CDR2: MNHNS and SASEGT. This clone was detected a few times. The antigen remains unidentified. The V call is TRBV6-1, the J call TRBJ1-5, with 7 bases identical to TRBD1. The source material was PBMCs. The sequence came from a young man in good health and CMV-seronegative. CDR3 nucleotide sequence: TGTGCCAGCAGGGGAACAGGGGTCGGGTATCAGCCCCAGCATTTT. Residues: CASRGTGVGYQPQHF.